This TCR beta chain was sequenced in a study of cytomegalovirus exposure and HLA in healthy donors. Germline CDR1 MNHEY, CDR2 SVGAGI. The CDR3 runs to 15 residues. The ends were cut back, 2 bases at V and 4 bases at J, with 14 bases in the middle. PCR primers comprised 60 Vbeta and 13 Jbeta primers. The protocol was immunoSEQ multiplex PCR, while the TCRdb copy is restricted to in-frame clones and leaves out a portion. The table has about 130,000 clones, under 85% seen once; the top ten hold 1.5% to 2%. The sequenced sample was PBMCs. The sequence derives from a boy between 10 and 17 years old in good health and CMV-seronegative. The rearrangement joins TRBV6-5 to TRBJ1-1; a weak D match, TRBD1 (6 bases). The CDR3 bases are TGTGCCAGCAGTTACGAGGGGGGGCCGACCACTGAAGCTTTCTTT. Translating gives CASSYEGGPTTEAFF.